Each of the 14 T cell receptor beta chains below was sequenced from the same sample in a study of response to subunit inactivated influenza vaccine. In TCRdb, the RT-PCR reads were re-called with MiXCR into one record per CDR3 protein. This sample has some 640,000 distinct CDR3 sequences; about 14% occur once, and the top ten carry 6.5% to 8.5%. Sequencing was performed on PBMCs from blood, taken 14 to 15 days before vaccination. All receptors come from a man in his forties or fifties who received an inactivated influenza vaccine.

This clonotype was counted between two and nine times. The rearrangement links TRBV9 to TRBJ2-3; 11 positions match TRBD2. The junction had 4 bases not matched to a gene; V was cut back by 0 bases and J by 4 bases. Germline CDR1 is SGDLS and CDR2 is YYNGEE. The length of the CDR3 is 16 residues. CDR3 in amino acids: CASSVVAGGPSDTQYF. The CDR3 coding sequence is TGTGCCAGCAGCGTAGTAGCGGGAGGGCCATCAGATACGCAGTATTTT.

A note on this clonotype: This may be a read error: a much more frequent sequence differs by one nucleotide. This chain uses TRBV6-1 with TRBJ1-1; 8 bases map to TRBD1. The CDR3 loop spans 13 amino acids. Germline V gives CDR1 MNHNS, CDR2 SASEGT. CDR3 in DNA: TGTGCCAGCAGGACAGGGGTGAACAGTGAAGCTTTCTTT. Translated: CASRTGVNSEAFF.

Only a few counts were recorded for this clonotype. The genes are TRBV9 and TRBJ2-5, with 8 positions matching TRBD2. Germline CDR1 and CDR2: SGDLS and YYNGEE. This CDR3 comprises 15 residues. J lost 1 base, V lost 0 bases, and 2 bases had no gene match. The DNA for the CDR3 is TGTGCCAGCAGCGTAGGGACTAGCAGCCAAGAGACCCAGTACTTC. This sequence encodes CASSVGTSSQETQYF.

The V call is TRBV6-1, the J call TRBJ1-2; 12 nucleotides agree with TRBD1. Trimming removed 6 bases from V and 7 bases from J; junction bases left unmatched: 6. In germline, CDR1 is MNHNS, CDR2 SASEGT. The CDR3 is 14 residues long. The CDR3 DNA follows: TGTGCCAGCAGGCCGGGACAGGGGGCTTTTGGCTACACCTTC. Translated, it gives CASRPGQGAFGYTF.

This clonotype was observed at least ten times. This rearrangement joins TRBV7-3 to TRBJ2-3; TRBD2 matches 13 bases. CDR3 length equals 16 residues. CDR1 SGHTA and CDR2 FQGTGA come from the germline V gene. The V gene end was trimmed by 4 bases and the J gene end by 2 bases; junction bases not matched to a gene: 3. CDR3 in amino acids: CASSWGLAGTTDTQYF. The DNA of the CDR3 is TGTGCCAGCAGCTGGGGACTAGCGGGAACCACAGATACGCAGTATTTT.

The rearrangement links TRBV5-5 to TRBJ2-3, with D tentatively TRBD1 or TRBD2 (5 bases each). The CDR3 has 16 residues. Per the germline V gene, CDR1 is SGHKS and CDR2 is YYEKEE (reference sequence). V shed 0 bases and J shed 1 base, with 12 bases lying between them. CDR3 sequence: CASSLDAGRGTDTQYF. CDR3 sequence (DNA): TGTGCCAGCAGCTTGGATGCGGGCAGGGGCACAGATACGCAGTATTTT.

This clonotype was picked up a small number of times. The chain links TRBV5-1 to TRBJ2-1, with 9 bases fitting TRBD2. V lost 1 base and J lost 5; bases outside the gene matches: 7. Germline lookup yields CDR1 SGHRS and CDR2 YFSETQ. CDR3 length equals 16 residues. The CDR3 sequence is CASSLTLAGLDNEQFF. CDR3 nucleotides: TGCGCCAGCAGCTTGACGCTAGCGGGATTAGACAATGAGCAGTTCTTC.

In this sample, this clonotype turned up a few times. This chain links TRBV5-1 with TRBJ2-5; D is unresolved. Trimming took off 1 base at V and 2 bases at J, with 9 bases between the two ends. The germline V gene has CDR1 SGHRS and CDR2 YFSETQ. This CDR3 is built from 14 residues. CDR3 coding DNA: TGCGCCAGCAGCTTGTTGGGGTCTCAAGAGACCCAGTACTTC. Protein sequence: CASSLLGSQETQYF.

This clonotype came up a few times. The rearrangement joins TRBV12-3 or TRBV12-4 to TRBJ1-5; D call uncertain. Trimming took off 3 bases at V and 2 bases at J, with 11 bases between the two ends. The CDR3 runs 15 residues. The CDR3: CASSLEGRGNQPQHF. The CDR3 nucleotides are TGTGCCAGCAGTTTGGAGGGCCGGGGCAATCAGCCCCAGCATTTT.

This clonotype was detected only a few times. The V and J genes are TRBV5-1 and TRBJ1-1; D unresolved. In germline, CDR1 is SGHRS, CDR2 YFSETQ. The CDR3 has 15 residues. V was cut by 0 bases and J by 8 bases, with 17 bases left in between. Here the CDR3 reads CASSLDVTVGSEAFF. The CDR3 DNA reads TGCGCCAGCAGCTTGGACGTGACGGTGGGGTCGGAAGCTTTCTTT.

This clonotype was counted at least ten times. V and J are TRBV10-2 and TRBJ2-3; D gene uncertain. V was trimmed by 0 bases and J by 2 bases, leaving 9 bases between them. The CDR3 is made up of 15 amino acids. Germline CDR1 and CDR2: WSHSY and SAAADI. The CDR3 DNA reads as TGCGCCAGCAGTGAGTCGGCAGGCAACACAGATACGCAGTATTTT. Residues: CASSESAGNTDTQYF.

This clonotype showed up just a few times. The V call is TRBV13, the J call TRBJ2-7, with 7 bases that match TRBD2. After removal of 5 bases from V and 6 bases from J, the junction contained 13 bases not matched to a gene. CDR3 size: 15 residues. CDR1 is PRHDT and CDR2 is FYEKMQ in the germline V gene (reference sequence). CDR3 nucleotide sequence: TGTGCCAGCAGCCCGAGAGGGAGGGGTAGCTTCGAGCAGTACTTC. Encoded protein: CASSPRGRGSFEQYF. The variable domain in full, with the rest retrieved from reference TRBV13 and TRBJ2-7, is AAGVIQSPRHLIKEKRETATLKCYPIPRHDTVYWYQQGPGQDPQFLISFYEKMQSDKGSIPDRFSAQQFSDYHSELNMSSLELGDSALYFCASSPRGRGSFEQYFGPGTRLTVT.

This clonotype was seen more than once but under ten times. In nucleotides, the CDR3 is TGTGCCAGCAGCTTAGCTGTTGGGGTGGCAGGGGGATCCGATGGCTACACCTTC. This sequence encodes CASSLAVGVAGGSDGYTF. The gene calls are TRBV7-2 and TRBJ1-2; 7 nucleotides line up with TRBD1. The CDR3 length is 18 residues. Germline V CDR1 and CDR2: SGHTA, FQGNSA. J lost 6 bases, V lost 0 bases, and 16 bases had no gene match.

The rearrangement uses TRBV5-1 and TRBJ2-2; 7 bases align to TRBD1. Germline V gives CDR1 SGHRS, CDR2 YFSETQ. This CDR3 contains 16 residues. V gave up 10 bases and J gave up 5 bases; unmatched junction bases: 17. The CDR3 DNA sequence: TGCGCCTCAAAACAAAGACAGGGTTTCACGACCGGGGAGCTGTTTTTT. Amino acid sequence: CASKQRQGFTTGELFF.